The 11 T cell receptor beta chains reported below all come from one sample, sequenced in a study of identical twins. Each CDR3 protein is one row after TCRdb ran MiXCR on the 5' RACE reads. The sample lists about 500,000 distinct CDR3 sequences, more than 13% occurring once. These data were also reused for a study on yellow fever vaccine responses in identical twins.

Sample: CD4+ T cells sorted from blood. These receptors all stem from a woman aged 18-29 years in good health.

The chain recombines TRBV12-3 or TRBV12-4 with TRBJ2-4, with TRBD1 as a possible D gene (6 bases). The length of the CDR3 is 16 residues. V was cut by 0 bases and J by 2 bases, with 11 bases left in between. Here the CDR3 DNA reads TGTGCCAGCAGTTTAGCGGGAAGGGGGTCCAAAAACATTCAGTACTTC. It is translated as CASSLAGRGSKNIQYF.

The chain joins TRBV6-5 to TRBJ2-3; tentatively, D is TRBD1 (5 bases). In germline, CDR1 is MNHEY, CDR2 SVGAGI. The V and J ends lost 2 bases and 3 bases respectively, with 9 bases between them. The CDR3 has 14 amino acids. CDR3 bases: TGTGCCAGCAGTTACGGTGACAGTACAGATACGCAGTATTTT. This sequence encodes CASSYGDSTDTQYF.

This sequence joins TRBV19 and TRBJ2-7, with 10 bases fitting TRBD1. The CDR3 is 14 residues long. Germline CDR1 LNHDA, CDR2 SQIVND (reference sequence). Losses at the gene ends were 6 bases for V and 1 base for J; bases not matched to a gene: 3. The CDR3 region has the DNA TGTGCCAGTAGAGGGACAGGGGAATCCTACGAGCAGTACTTC. Translation gives CASRGTGESYEQYF.

This clonotype was counted between two and nine times. The V gene is TRBV28, the J gene TRBJ2-1; 8 bases are a match to TRBD2. Germline-derived CDR1 and CDR2 are MDHEN and SYDVKM. With V trimmed by 7 bases and J by 7 bases, 15 bases remained unmatched. CDR3 length equals 16 residues. The CDR3 is CASNSWGRAGENEQFF. CDR3 sequence (DNA): TGTGCCAGCAACTCGTGGGGGAGAGCGGGAGAAAATGAGCAGTTCTTC.

The rearrangement uses TRBV18 and TRBJ1-1, with D possibly TRBD1 on 5 matching bases. V lost 2 bases, J lost 3 bases, and 10 bases lay in between. The CDR3 length is 14 residues. The germline gives CDR1 KGHSH, CDR2 LQKENI. CDR3 sequence: CASSPEGPYTEAFF. CDR3 sequence (DNA): TGTGCCAGCTCACCAGAGGGACCGTACACTGAAGCTTTCTTT.

The chain carries TRBV3-1 and TRBJ2-1; D unclear. V was cut by 0 bases and J by 15 bases, with 15 bases left in between. This CDR3 region has 13 residues. The germline V gene has CDR1 LGHDT and CDR2 YNNKEL (reference sequence). This CDR3 reads CASSQESRGVSFF. CDR3 DNA sequence: TGTGCCAGCAGCCAAGAATCTCGTGGGGTATCGTTCTTC.

The genes are TRBV7-2 and TRBJ2-3; 8 bases fit TRBD1. The CDR3 length is 15 residues. Losses at the gene ends were 5 bases for V and 7 bases for J; bases not matched to a gene: 11. In germline, CDR1 is SGHTA, CDR2 FQGNSA. The CDR3, as DNA: TGTGCCAGCAGCGCCCGGGACAGGATAGGGAATACGCAGTATTTT. Protein product: CASSARDRIGNTQYF.

This clonotype was found many times. The V gene is TRBV10-3, the J gene TRBJ2-2; 7 nucleotides agree with TRBD1. The CDR3 is 14 amino acids. From germline, CDR1 is ENHRY and CDR2 SYGVKD. Trimming took 10 bases from V and 0 from J; bases not matched to a gene: 5. This CDR3 reads CASRDSANTGELFF. In DNA form, the CDR3 reads TGTGCCAGCCGGGACAGCGCGAACACCGGGGAGCTGTTTTTT.

The chain links TRBV29-1 to TRBJ2-1; D not certain. There are 11 residues in the CDR3. The ends were cut back, 0 bases at V and 6 bases at J, with 3 bases in the middle. Germline assignment: CDR1 SQVTM and CDR2 ANQGSEA. Here the CDR3 reads CSVEDANEQFF. The CDR3 DNA follows: TGCAGCGTTGAAGATGCCAATGAGCAGTTCTTC.

This clonotype was counted many times. The chain is built from TRBV5-1 and TRBJ1-2; D uncertain. With 2 bases removed from V and 3 bases from J, the gap between germline ends came to 8 bases. CDR3 length: 13 amino acids. CDR1 is SGHRS, CDR2 YFSETQ, per germline. The CDR3 DNA follows: TGCGCCAGCAGCTTCCAGGCCCACTATGGCTACACCTTC. Residues: CASSFQAHYGYTF.

This clonotype was detected many times. V and J are TRBV11-2 and TRBJ1-6; unclear D gene. Deletions cut 0 bases from V and 8 bases from J, with 5 bases between. This CDR3 has 13 amino acids. Germline V gene data show CDR1 as SGHAT and CDR2 as FQNNGV. The chain's CDR3 is CASSLDRYSPLHF. The CDR3 DNA reads as TGTGCCAGCAGCTTAGATCGGTATTCACCCCTCCACTTT.